This T cell receptor (beta chain) emerged from a study of identical twins. In this sample, this clonotype turned up many times. TCRdb passed the 5' RACE reads through MiXCR, listing each CDR3 protein once. The sample has around 1.7 million distinct CDR3 sequences, around a third seen once. Germline V gene data show CDR1 as MNHEY and CDR2 as SMNVEV (reference sequence). This CDR3 has 14 amino acids. V was pared by 9 bases and J by 3 bases, with 18 bases between. The receptor comes from a newborn girl in good health. The sample comprised cord blood. The chain couples TRBV27 to TRBJ2-7, with a weak D call TRBD1 (6 bases). This CDR3 reads CASGQLSDFYEQYF. CDR3 DNA: TGTGCCAGTGGACAGTTATCGGACTTCTACGAGCAGTACTTC.